This is a list of T cell receptor beta chains from one sample in a study of blood T cell repertoires in COVID-19. TCRdb's table, derived via immunoSEQ multiplex PCR, lists solely in-frame clones and lacks some. The profile shows some 280,000 clones, roughly 88% of them singletons. The sequenced material came from peripheral blood. The origin of the receptors is a woman in her twenties or thirties with active or convalescent COVID-19. The CDR3 runs from the conserved cysteine through the conserved F or W. A D gene is named only where the DNA matches it firmly. Not all rows give a size; the values are once, few, many and, for expanded clones, a class.

15,-,TRBJ1-6,TRBV7-2,TRBD1,TGTGCCAGCAGCTTAGGAGCAGGGGGCGGTTCACCCCTCCACTTT,CASSLGAGGGSPLHF
13,-,TRBJ1-1,TRBV7-3,-,TGTGCCAGCAGCTTAGGCTGGAGGACCGAAGCTTTCTTT,CASSLGWRTEAFF
15,-,TRBJ2-5,TRBV6-2/TRBV6-3,TRBD2,TGTGCCAGCAGTCGAGCGGGGGGGCCAGGAGAGACCCAGTACTTC,CASSRAGGPGETQYF
14,-,TRBJ1-1,TRBV5-4,TRBD1,TGTGCCAGCAGTTTTACAGGGGGCAGTGGTGAAGCTTTCTTT,CASSFTGGSGEAFF
13,-,TRBJ1-1,TRBV24-1,TRBD1,TGTGCCACCACTACAGGGGAGAACACTGAAGCTTTCTTT,CATTTGENTEAFF
13,-,TRBJ1-2,TRBV30,-,TGTGCCTGGAGTGTCAGGCAGGGCTCTGGCTACACCTTC,CAWSVRQGSGYTF
15,-,TRBJ1-5,TRBV9,TRBD1,TGTGCCAGCAGCGTTACCGGGACAGATAATCAGCCCCAGCATTTT,CASSVTGTDNQPQHF
14,-,TRBJ2-5,TRBV6-2/TRBV6-3,-,TGTGCCAGCAGTGGAAGGCAGACACAAGAGACCCAGTACTTC,CASSGRQTQETQYF
12,-,TRBJ2-7,TRBV3-1/TRBV3-2,-,TGTGCCAGCCGGGACAAGTTCTACGAGCAGTACTTC,CASRDKFYEQYF
17,once,TRBJ2-5,TRBV9,-,TGTGCCAGCAGCGTAGATCCCTGGGAAGGGGTGTTGGAGACCCAGTACTTC,CASSVDPWEGVLETQYF
13,-,TRBJ2-7,TRBV6-2/TRBV6-3,-,TGTGCCAGCAGTAGAGGGCCTCTATACGAGCAGTACTTC,CASSRGPLYEQYF
15,once,TRBJ1-2,TRBV4-3,-,TGCGCCAGCAGCCAAGTCGGGGTCGGTAACTATGGCTACACCTTC,CASSQVGVGNYGYTF
14,-,TRBJ1-1,TRBV6-5,-,TGTGCCAGCATCTTAAGGGGGGGAGTCACTGAAGCTTTCTTT,CASILRGGVTEAFF
14,-,TRBJ2-7,TRBV7-2,-,TGTGCCAGCAGCTTAGCGCGGCTGACCTACGAGCAGTACTTC,CASSLARLTYEQYF
17,-,TRBJ2-3,TRBV7-9,TRBD2,TGTGCCAGCAGCTTTAGACTGCACCTAGCGGGCACAGATACGCAGTATTTT,CASSFRLHLAGTDTQYF
12,-,TRBJ2-7,TRBV24-1,-,TGTGCCACCAGTGATCTCTTCCACGAGCAGTACTTC,CATSDLFHEQYF
15,-,TRBJ1-2,TRBV15,TRBD1,TGTGCCACCAGCAGAGATGGGGACAGGTTTAATGGCTACACCTTC,CATSRDGDRFNGYTF
15,-,TRBJ1-2,TRBV9,-,TGTGCCAGCAGCGTAGCTACAAGGGGTAACTATGGCTACACCTTC,CASSVATRGNYGYTF
15,-,TRBJ2-3,TRBV5-8,TRBD1,TGTGCCAGCAGCATAAGGACAGGGGGCGGTGATACGCAGTATTTT,CASSIRTGGGDTQYF
15,-,TRBJ1-1,TRBV5-1,-,TGCGCCAGCAGCCACCGGGACAATGTGAACACTGAAGCTTTCTTT,CASSHRDNVNTEAFF
13,few,TRBJ1-1,TRBV10-3,-,TGTGCCATCAGGACAGAAAGGCTCACTGAAGCTTTCTTT,CAIRTERLTEAFF
15,many,TRBJ1-6,TRBV5-6,-,TGTGCCAGCAGCGCAGGGGAACTTTATAATTCACCCCTCCACTTT,CASSAGELYNSPLHF
13,-,TRBJ1-2,TRBV28,-,TGTGCCAGCAGAACAGGACCTAACTATGGCTACACCTTC,CASRTGPNYGYTF
15,-,TRBJ1-1,TRBV15,TRBD1,TGTGCCACCAGCGCAGACAGGGCCCCGAACACTGAAGCTTTCTTT,CATSADRAPNTEAFF
13,-,TRBJ1-6,TRBV6-5,-,TGTGCCAGCACCGAGAGGCTTAATTCACCCCTCCACTTT,CASTERLNSPLHF
16,-,TRBJ1-6,TRBV12-2,-,TGTGCAAGTCGACCTCCAGCAGGGGACTATAATTCACCCCTCCACTTT,CASRPPAGDYNSPLHF
12,-,TRBJ1-5,TRBV2,-,TGTGCCAGCAACAGGTACAATCAGCCCCAGCATTTT,CASNRYNQPQHF
15,-,TRBJ1-2,TRBV6-6,TRBD1,TGTGCCAGCAGTTACTCGACAGGGGGTAACTATGGCTACACCTTC,CASSYSTGGNYGYTF
10,-,TRBJ1-2,TRBV29-1,-,TGCAGCGTACGGGGAGATGGCTACACCTTC,CSVRGDGYTF
14,-,TRBJ2-5,TRBV30,TRBD2,TGTGCCTGGAGTACGGGGGGGGCCTGGGAGACCCAGTACTTC,CAWSTGGAWETQYF
17,-,TRBJ1-3,TRBV6-4,-,TGTGCCAGCAGTGACGGAGGCGGCCACGATTCTGGAAACACCATATATTTT,CASSDGGGHDSGNTIYF
15,-,TRBJ2-3,TRBV30,TRBD1,TGTGCCTTAACGCTCCACAGGGGGATCACAGATACGCAGTATTTT,CALTLHRGITDTQYF
13,-,TRBJ2-7,TRBV10-3,TRBD1,TGTGCCATCAGACCTGGACAGGCGTATGAGCAGTACTTC,CAIRPGQAYEQYF
13,-,TRBJ2-1,TRBV7-9,-,TGTGCCAGCAGCTTAGGTCAGGGGAATGAGCAGTTCTTC,CASSLGQGNEQFF
14,-,TRBJ2-3,TRBV7-2,TRBD1,TGTGCCAGCAGCCCGAGACAGGGGAGAGATACGCAGTATTTT,CASSPRQGRDTQYF
16,-,TRBJ1-6,TRBV4-1,-,TGCGCCAGCAGCCAAGTTTCCGACAAAAGGAATTCACCCCTCCACTTT,CASSQVSDKRNSPLHF
13,-,TRBJ1-2,TRBV6-5,-,TGTGCCAGCAGTTACTCGGGGAGGGATGGCTACACCTTC,CASSYSGRDGYTF
13,once,TRBJ1-2,TRBV24-1,-,TGTGCCACCAGCAGATCCGGGTATGATGGCTACACCTTC,CATSRSGYDGYTF
11,few,TRBJ1-2,TRBV4-1,-,TGCGCCAGCAGCCAGGGAGATGGCTACACCTTC,CASSQGDGYTF
14,-,TRBJ1-1,TRBV7-3,-,TGTGCCAGCAGCTTAACCGCCCTAGGCACTGAAGCTTTCTTT,CASSLTALGTEAFF
12,once,TRBJ2-7,TRBV30,-,TGTGCCTGGAGTGTCGGGGCCTACGAGCAGTACTTC,CAWSVGAYEQYF
13,-,TRBJ1-3,TRBV5-1,-,TGCGCCAGCCACCAGGGGACTGGAAACACCATATATTTT,CASHQGTGNTIYF
16,-,TRBJ2-2,TRBV9,-,TGTGCCAGCAGACCCGGCGGGGAGTTAAACACCGGGGAGCTGTTTTTT,CASRPGGELNTGELFF
15,-,TRBJ1-6,TRBV4-3,-,TGCGCCAGCAGCCAAGACCGCCAAGCGAATTCACCCCTCCACTTT,CASSQDRQANSPLHF
14,-,TRBJ2-1,TRBV6-2/TRBV6-3,-,TGTGCCAGCAGTGACTACTCTGGCTACAATGAGCAGTTCTTC,CASSDYSGYNEQFF
15,-,TRBJ2-2,TRBV4-3,-,TGCGCCAGCAGCCTCCTAGCAGATGACACCGGGGAGCTGTTTTTT,CASSLLADDTGELFF
15,few,TRBJ2-7,TRBV5-1,-,TGCGCCAGCAGCTTGCATGTAGTCGGAGCCTACGAGCAGTACTTC,CASSLHVVGAYEQYF
15,-,TRBJ1-5,TRBV10-3,TRBD1,TGTGCCATCAGCCCCGGGACAGGTGGCAATCAGCCCCAGCATTTT,CAISPGTGGNQPQHF
16,-,TRBJ1-6,TRBV19,-,TGTGCCAGTAAGGGAGACGGCCGGGGGTGGAATTCACCCCTCCACTTT,CASKGDGRGWNSPLHF
14,once,TRBJ1-1,TRBV7-8,-,TGTGCCAGCAGCTTAGTCCGGTCGAACACTGAAGCTTTCTTT,CASSLVRSNTEAFF
16,-,TRBJ1-6,TRBV2,TRBD1,TGTGCCAGCAGCGTAGGACAGGGGGCGCGAAATCCACCCCTCCACTTT,CASSVGQGARNPPLHF
13,-,TRBJ1-2,TRBV27,-,TGTGCCAGCAGTTCCCGACTGAACTATGGCTACACCTTC,CASSSRLNYGYTF
16,-,TRBJ2-4,TRBV19,TRBD1,TGTGCTTCTGGGACAGGGGAAGTATGGCCCAAAAACATTCAGTACTTC,CASGTGEVWPKNIQYF
16,-,TRBJ1-1,TRBV9,TRBD1,TGTGCCAGCAGCGGATCCACAGGGGGAACAAACACTGAAGCTTTCTTT,CASSGSTGGTNTEAFF
14,-,TRBJ2-7,TRBV18,TRBD1,TGTGCCAGCTCTCTGGACAGGAACTCCTACGAGCAGTACTTC,CASSLDRNSYEQYF
17,-,TRBJ1-6,TRBV5-4,-,TGTGCCAGCAGCGGCACGGGGGGTGGCTCCTATAATTCACCCCTCCACTTT,CASSGTGGGSYNSPLHF
15,-,TRBJ1-2,TRBV7-8,TRBD1,TGTGCCAGCAGCTCTGACAGGGAGGTGGTCTATGGCTACACCTTC,CASSSDREVVYGYTF
15,-,TRBJ2-3,TRBV20-1,TRBD2,TGCAGTGCTAGTCCTGCGGGGGGGATCACAGATACGCAGTATTTT,CSASPAGGITDTQYF
16,-,TRBJ1-5,TRBV21-1,-,TGTGCCAGCAGCAAAGTAGAGGGTAATGAAGTCAAGCCCCAGCATTTT,CASSKVEGNEVKPQHF
12,-,TRBJ1-2,TRBV18,-,TGTGCCAGCTCCCCGGACAGCTATGGCTACACCTTC,CASSPDSYGYTF